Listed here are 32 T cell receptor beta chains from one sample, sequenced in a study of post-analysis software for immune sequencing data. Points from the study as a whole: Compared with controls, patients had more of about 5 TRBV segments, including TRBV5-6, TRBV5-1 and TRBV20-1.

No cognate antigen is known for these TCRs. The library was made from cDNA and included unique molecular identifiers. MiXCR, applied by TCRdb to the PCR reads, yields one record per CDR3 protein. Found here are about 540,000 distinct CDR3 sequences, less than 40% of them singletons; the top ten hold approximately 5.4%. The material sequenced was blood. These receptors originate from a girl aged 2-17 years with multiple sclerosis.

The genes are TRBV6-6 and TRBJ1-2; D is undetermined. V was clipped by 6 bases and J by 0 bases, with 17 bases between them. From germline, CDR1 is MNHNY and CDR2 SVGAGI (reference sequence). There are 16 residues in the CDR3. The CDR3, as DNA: TGTGCCAGCAGATCCCTCACCCACGAAACTAACTATGGCTACACCTTC. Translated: CASRSLTHETNYGYTF.

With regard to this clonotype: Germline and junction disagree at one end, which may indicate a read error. The CDR3 loop is CASSPGQGHYTF. In DNA, the CDR3 is TGCGCCAGCAGCCCGGGACAGGGGCACTACACCTTC. J is TRBJ1-2 and V is TRBV27; 10 bases are a match to TRBD1. The V gene's germline CDR1 is MNHEY and CDR2 SMNVEV (reference sequence). The CDR3 covers 12 residues.

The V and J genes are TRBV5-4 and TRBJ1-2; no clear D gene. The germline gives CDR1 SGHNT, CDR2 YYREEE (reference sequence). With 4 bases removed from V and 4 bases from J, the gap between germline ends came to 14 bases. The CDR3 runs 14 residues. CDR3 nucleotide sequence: TGTGCCAGCAGCCCGCCGAATCAAGGCTATGGCTACACCTTC. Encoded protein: CASSPPNQGYGYTF.

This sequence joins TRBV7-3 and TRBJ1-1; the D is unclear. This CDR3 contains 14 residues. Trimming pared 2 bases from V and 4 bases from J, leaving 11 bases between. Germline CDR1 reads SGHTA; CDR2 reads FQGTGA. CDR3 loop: CASSLDRTLTEAFF. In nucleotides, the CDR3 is TGTGCCAGCAGCTTAGACCGGACGCTCACTGAAGCTTTCTTT.

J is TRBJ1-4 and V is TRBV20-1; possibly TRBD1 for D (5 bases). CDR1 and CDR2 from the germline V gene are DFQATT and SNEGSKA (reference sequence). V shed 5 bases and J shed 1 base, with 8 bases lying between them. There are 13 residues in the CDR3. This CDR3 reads CSAGGETNEKLFF. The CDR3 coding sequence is TGCAGTGCTGGGGGGGAAACTAATGAAAAACTGTTTTTT.

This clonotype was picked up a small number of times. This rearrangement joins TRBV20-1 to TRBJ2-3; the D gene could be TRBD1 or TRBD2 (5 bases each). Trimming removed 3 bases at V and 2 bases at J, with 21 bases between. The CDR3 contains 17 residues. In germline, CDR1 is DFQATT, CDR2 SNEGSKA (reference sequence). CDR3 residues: CSASHLGDAELTDTQYF. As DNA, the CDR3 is TGCAGTGCTAGTCATTTGGGGGACGCTGAACTCACAGATACGCAGTATTTT.

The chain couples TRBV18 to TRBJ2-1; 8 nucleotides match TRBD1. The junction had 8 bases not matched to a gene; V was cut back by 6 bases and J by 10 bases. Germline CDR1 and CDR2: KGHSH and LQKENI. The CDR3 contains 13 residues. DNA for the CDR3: TGTGCCAGCTCCCGACAGGGGAGTGGGGAGCAGTTCTTC. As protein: CASSRQGSGEQFF.

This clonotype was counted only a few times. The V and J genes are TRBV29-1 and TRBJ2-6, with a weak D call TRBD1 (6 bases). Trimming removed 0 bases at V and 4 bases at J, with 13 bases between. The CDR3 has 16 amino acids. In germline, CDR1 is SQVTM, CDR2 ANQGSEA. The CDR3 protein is CSVEEFGGAGANVLTF. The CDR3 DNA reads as TGCAGCGTTGAAGAGTTTGGGGGCGCCGGGGCCAACGTCCTGACTTTC.

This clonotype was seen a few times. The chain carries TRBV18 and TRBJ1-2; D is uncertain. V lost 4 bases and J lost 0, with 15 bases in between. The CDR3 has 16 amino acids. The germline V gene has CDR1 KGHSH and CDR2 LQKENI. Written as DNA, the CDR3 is TGTGCCAGCTCACGAGGGTCGGATGAAACTAACTATGGCTACACCTTC. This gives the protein CASSRGSDETNYGYTF.

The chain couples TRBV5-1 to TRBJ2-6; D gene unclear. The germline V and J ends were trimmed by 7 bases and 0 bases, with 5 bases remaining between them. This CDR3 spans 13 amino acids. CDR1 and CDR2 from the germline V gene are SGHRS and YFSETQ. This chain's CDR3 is CASGPSGANVLTF. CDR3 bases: TGCGCCAGCGGGCCCTCTGGGGCCAACGTCCTGACTTTC.

In DNA form, the CDR3 reads TGTGCCAGCAGGTCGCTCGCCGCCGGGACAGGGGGCGTCGGGGAGCTGTTTTTT. Protein: CASRSLAAGTGGVGELFF. V usage is TRBV2 and J usage is TRBJ2-2; 12 nucleotides agree with TRBD1. Germline V gene sequence: CDR1 SNHLY, CDR2 FYNNEI. CDR3 size: 18 residues. Trimming at V came to 6 bases and at J to 7 bases, leaving 15 bases not matched to a gene.

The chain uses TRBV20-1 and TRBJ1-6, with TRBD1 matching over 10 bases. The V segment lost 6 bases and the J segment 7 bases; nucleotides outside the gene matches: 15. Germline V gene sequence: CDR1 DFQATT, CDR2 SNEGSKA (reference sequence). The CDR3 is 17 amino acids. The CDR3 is CSAITGTGAWMNSPLHF. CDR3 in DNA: TGCAGTGCCATAACCGGGACAGGGGCTTGGATGAATTCACCCCTCCACTTT.

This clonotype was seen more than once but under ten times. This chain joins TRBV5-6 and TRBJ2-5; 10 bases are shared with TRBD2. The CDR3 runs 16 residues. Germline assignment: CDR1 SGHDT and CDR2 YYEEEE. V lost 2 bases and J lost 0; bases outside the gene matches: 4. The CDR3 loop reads CASSLTSGVHQETQYF. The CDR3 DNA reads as TGTGCCAGCAGCTTAACTAGCGGGGTACACCAAGAGACCCAGTACTTC.

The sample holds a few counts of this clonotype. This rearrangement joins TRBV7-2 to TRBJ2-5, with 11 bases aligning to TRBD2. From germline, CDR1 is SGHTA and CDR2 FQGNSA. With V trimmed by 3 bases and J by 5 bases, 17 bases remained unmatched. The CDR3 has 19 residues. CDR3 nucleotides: TGTGCCAGCAGCTTTAACCCTAGCGGGGGGCTCGGCGAGGGGGAGACCCAGTACTTC. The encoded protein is CASSFNPSGGLGEGETQYF.

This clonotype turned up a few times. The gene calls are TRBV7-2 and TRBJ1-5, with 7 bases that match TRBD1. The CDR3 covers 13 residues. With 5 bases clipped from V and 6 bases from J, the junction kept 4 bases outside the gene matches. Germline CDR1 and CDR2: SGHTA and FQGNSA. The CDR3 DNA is TGTGCCAGCAGCCACAGGGGAACTCAGCCCCAGCATTTT. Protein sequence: CASSHRGTQPQHF.

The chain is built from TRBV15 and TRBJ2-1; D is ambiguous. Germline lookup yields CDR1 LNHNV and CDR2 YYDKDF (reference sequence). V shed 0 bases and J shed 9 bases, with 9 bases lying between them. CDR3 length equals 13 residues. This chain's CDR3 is CATSRDPAGEQFF. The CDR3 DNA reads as TGTGCCACCAGCAGAGATCCCGCTGGTGAGCAGTTCTTC.

The CDR3 bases are TGTGCCAGCAACTTCTGGAGCTCGAGCACAGATGTGCAGTATTTT. It codes for CASNFWSSSTDVQYF. The rearrangement uses TRBV12-3 or TRBV12-4 and TRBJ2-3; no reliable D call. The CDR3 has 15 residues. The V and J ends lost 7 bases and 11 bases respectively, with 25 bases between them.

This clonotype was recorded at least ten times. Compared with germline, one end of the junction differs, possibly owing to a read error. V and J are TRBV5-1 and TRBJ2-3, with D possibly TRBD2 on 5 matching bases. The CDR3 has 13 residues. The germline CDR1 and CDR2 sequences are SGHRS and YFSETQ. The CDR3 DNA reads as TGTGCCAGCAGCTTCGGGGGCACAGATACGCAGTATTTT. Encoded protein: CASSFGGTDTQYF.

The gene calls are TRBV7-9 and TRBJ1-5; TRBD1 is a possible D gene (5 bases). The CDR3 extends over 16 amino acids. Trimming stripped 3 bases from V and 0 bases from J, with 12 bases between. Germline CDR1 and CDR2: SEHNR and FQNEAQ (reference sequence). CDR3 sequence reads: CASSFRGSYSNQPQHF. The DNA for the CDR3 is TGTGCCAGCAGCTTCCGGGGGAGCTATAGCAATCAGCCCCAGCATTTT.

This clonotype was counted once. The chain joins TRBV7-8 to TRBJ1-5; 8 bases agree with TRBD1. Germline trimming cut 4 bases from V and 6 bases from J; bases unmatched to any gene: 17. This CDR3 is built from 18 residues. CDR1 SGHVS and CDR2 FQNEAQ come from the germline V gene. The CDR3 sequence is CASSSVAQGASSTQPQHF. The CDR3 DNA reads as TGTGCCAGCAGCTCAGTGGCCCAGGGGGCGTCGTCAACTCAGCCCCAGCATTTT.

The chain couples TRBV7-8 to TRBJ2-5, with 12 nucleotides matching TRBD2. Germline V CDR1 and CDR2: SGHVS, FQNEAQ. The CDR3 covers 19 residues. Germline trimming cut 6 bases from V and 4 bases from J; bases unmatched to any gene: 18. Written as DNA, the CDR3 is TGTGCCAGCAGTTTTAGGAGGGGACTAGCGGGTGTTGTACGAGAGACCCAGTACTTC. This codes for CASSFRRGLAGVVRETQYF.

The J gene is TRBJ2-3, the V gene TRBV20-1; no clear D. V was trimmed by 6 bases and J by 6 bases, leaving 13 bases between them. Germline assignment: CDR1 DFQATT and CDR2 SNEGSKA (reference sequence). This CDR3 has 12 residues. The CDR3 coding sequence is TGCAGTGCGAAGGGAAATGGGGATACGCAGTATTTT. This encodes CSAKGNGDTQYF.

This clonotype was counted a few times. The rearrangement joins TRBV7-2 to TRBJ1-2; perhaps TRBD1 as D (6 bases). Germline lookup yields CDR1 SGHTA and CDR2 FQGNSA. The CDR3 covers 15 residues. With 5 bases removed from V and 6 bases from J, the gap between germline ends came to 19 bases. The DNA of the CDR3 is TGTGCCAGCAGCCCAGGGGACCATACAGGGAATGGCTACACCTTC. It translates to CASSPGDHTGNGYTF.

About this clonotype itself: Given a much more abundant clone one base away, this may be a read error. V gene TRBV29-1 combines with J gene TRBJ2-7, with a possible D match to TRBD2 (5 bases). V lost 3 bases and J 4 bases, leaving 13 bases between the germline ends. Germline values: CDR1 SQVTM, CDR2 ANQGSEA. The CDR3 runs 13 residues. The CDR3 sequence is CSVDSGNPYEQYF. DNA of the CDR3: TGCAGCGTTGATTCGGGAAACCCTTACGAGCAGTACTTC.

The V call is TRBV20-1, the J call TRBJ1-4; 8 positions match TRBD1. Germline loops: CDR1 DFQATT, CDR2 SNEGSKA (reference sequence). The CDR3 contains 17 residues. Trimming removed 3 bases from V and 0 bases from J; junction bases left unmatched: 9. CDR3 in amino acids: CSARGTGARATNEKLFF. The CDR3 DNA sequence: TGCAGTGCTAGGGGGACAGGCGCTAGGGCAACTAATGAAAAACTGTTTTTT.

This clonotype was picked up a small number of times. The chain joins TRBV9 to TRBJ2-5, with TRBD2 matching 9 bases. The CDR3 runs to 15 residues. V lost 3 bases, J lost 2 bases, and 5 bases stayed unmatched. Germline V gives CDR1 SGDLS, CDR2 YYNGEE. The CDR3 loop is CASSGLAGLQETQYF. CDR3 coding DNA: TGTGCCAGCAGCGGGCTAGCGGGGTTACAAGAGACCCAGTACTTC.

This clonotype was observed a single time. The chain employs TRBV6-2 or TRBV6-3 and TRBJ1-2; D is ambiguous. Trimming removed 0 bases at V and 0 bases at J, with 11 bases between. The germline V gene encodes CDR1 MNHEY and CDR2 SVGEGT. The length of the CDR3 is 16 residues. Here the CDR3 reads CASSYSTRTPNYGYTF. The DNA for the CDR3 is TGTGCCAGCAGTTACTCGACCCGGACTCCTAACTATGGCTACACCTTC.

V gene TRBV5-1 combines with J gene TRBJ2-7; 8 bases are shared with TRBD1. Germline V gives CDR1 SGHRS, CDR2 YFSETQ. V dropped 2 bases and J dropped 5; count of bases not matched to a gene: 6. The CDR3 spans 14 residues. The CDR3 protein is CASSFRQGPHEQYF. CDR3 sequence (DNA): TGCGCCAGCAGCTTCCGACAGGGGCCCCACGAGCAGTACTTC.

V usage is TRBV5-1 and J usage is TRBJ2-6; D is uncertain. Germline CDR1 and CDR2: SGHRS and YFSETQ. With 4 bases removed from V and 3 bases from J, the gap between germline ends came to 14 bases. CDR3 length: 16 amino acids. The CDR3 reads CASSPTDPGGANVLTF. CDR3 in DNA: TGCGCCAGCAGCCCGACGGATCCCGGTGGGGCCAACGTCCTGACTTTC.

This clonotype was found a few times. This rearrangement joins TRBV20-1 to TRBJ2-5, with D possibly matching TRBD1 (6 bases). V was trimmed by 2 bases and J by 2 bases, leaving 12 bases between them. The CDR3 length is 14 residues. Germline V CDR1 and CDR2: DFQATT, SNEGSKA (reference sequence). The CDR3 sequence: CSARPAGAQETQYF. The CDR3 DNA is TGCAGTGCTAGACCCGCAGGGGCTCAAGAGACCCAGTACTTC.

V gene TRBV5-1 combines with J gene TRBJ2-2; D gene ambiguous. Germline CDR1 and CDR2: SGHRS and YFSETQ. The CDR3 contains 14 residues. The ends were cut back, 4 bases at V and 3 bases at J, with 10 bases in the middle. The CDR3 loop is CASSQGQDTGELFF. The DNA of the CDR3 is TGCGCCAGCAGCCAAGGTCAGGACACCGGGGAGCTGTTTTTT.

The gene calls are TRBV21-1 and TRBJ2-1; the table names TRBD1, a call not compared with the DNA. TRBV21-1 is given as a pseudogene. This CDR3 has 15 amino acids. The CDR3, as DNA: TGTGCCAGCAGCGCCAAGGGACAGGGGATTAATGAGCAGTTCTTC. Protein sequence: CASSAKGQGINEQFF.